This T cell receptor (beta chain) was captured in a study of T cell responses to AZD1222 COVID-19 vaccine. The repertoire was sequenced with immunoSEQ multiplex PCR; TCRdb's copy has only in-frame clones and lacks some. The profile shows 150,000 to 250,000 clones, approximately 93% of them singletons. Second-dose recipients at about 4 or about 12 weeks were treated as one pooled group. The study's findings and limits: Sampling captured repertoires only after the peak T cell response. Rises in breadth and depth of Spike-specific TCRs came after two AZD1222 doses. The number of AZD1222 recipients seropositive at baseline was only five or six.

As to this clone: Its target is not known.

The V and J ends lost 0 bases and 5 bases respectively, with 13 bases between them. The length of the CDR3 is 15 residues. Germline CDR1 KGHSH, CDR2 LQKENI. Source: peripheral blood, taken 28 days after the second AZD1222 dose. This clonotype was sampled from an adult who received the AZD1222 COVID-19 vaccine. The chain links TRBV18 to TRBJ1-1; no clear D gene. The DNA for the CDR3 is TGTGCCAGCTCACCACCTTCCGCCCGGGGAACTGAAGCTTTCTTT. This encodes CASSPPSARGTEAFF.